A selection of T cell receptor beta chains follows, all from one sample in a study of Graves' ophthalmopathy and Graves' hyperthyroidism. TCRdb re-analysed the multiplex PCR reads in MiXCR, keeping a single row per CDR3 protein. The sample records some 160,000 distinct CDR3 sequences, 35% to 45% being singletons. What was sequenced was peripheral blood. The receptors were sampled from a man aged 30 to 45 with Graves' ophthalmopathy. The CDR3 runs from the conserved cysteine through the conserved F or W. Fields, in order: D gene, J gene, V gene, clone size, CDR3 protein, CDR3 DNA. The D gene is left open where the match is weak. Rows may omit the clone size; those that give it use once, few, many or a size class.

>TRBD1|TRBJ2-7|TRBV5-1|many
CASSLGGGQGPTYEQYF
TGCGCCAGCAGCTTGGGAGGAGGACAGGGACCTACCTACGAGCAGTACTTC
>.|TRBJ1-5|TRBV4-1|many
CASSQDPGYNQPQHF
TGCGCCAGCAGCCAAGATCCGGGATACAATCAGCCCCAGCATTTT
>TRBD1|TRBJ1-6|TRBV27|.
CASSLGQVNSPLHF
TGTGCCAGCAGTTTGGGACAGGTTAATTCACCCCTCCACTTT
>.|TRBJ2-7|TRBV20-1|many
CSAIPRETYEQYF
TGCAGTGCTATACCCCGGGAGACCTACGAGCAGTACTTC
>TRBD1|TRBJ1-5|TRBV10-3|many
CAIRQGENQPQHF
TGTGCCATCAGACAGGGGGAAAATCAGCCCCAGCATTTT
>TRBD1|TRBJ1-2|TRBV12-3/TRBV12-4|.
CASSLRDSDGYTF
TGTGCCAGCAGTTTAAGGGACAGCGATGGCTACACCTTC
>.|TRBJ1-2|TRBV12-3/TRBV12-4|many
CASSLGDVYGYTF
TGTGCCAGCAGTTTGGGGGACGTCTATGGCTACACCTTC
>TRBD1|TRBJ1-2|TRBV20-1|.
CSARRQGRRDYGYTF
TGCAGTGCTCGAAGACAGGGGAGGAGGGACTATGGCTACACCTTC
>.|TRBJ2-7|TRBV2|.
CASSEGASAIYEQYF
TGTGCCAGCAGTGAAGGGGCTAGCGCTATATACGAGCAGTACTTC
>.|TRBJ2-7|TRBV28|many
CASSPFWGNYEQYF
TGTGCCAGCAGTCCCTTTTGGGGAAATTACGAGCAGTACTTC
>.|TRBJ1-2|TRBV7-7|.
CASSPITGTPIYGYTF
TGTGCTAGCAGCCCTATTACCGGGACACCAATCTATGGCTACACCTTC
>.|TRBJ1-5|TRBV30|many
CAWSLQGNQPQHF
TGTGCCTGGAGTCTCCAGGGGAATCAGCCCCAGCATTTT
>.|TRBJ2-7|TRBV28|many
CASSLSETYEQYF
TGTGCCAGCAGTTTGTCAGAAACCTACGAGCAGTACTTC
>.|TRBJ1-2|TRBV20-1|many
CSARLDYYGYTF
TGCAGTGCTAGGCTAGACTACTATGGCTACACCTTC
>.|TRBJ1-3|TRBV4-1|.
CASSYSADGSGNTIYF
TGCGCCAGCAGCTATTCCGCGGACGGCTCTGGAAACACCATATATTTT
>TRBD2|TRBJ2-5|TRBV27|once
CASSRLAVGQETQYF
TGTGCCAGCTCACGACTAGCGGTGGGGCAAGAGACCCAGTACTTC
>TRBD2|TRBJ2-7|TRBV6-1|many
CASSEALHMGGDYEQYF
TGTGCCAGCAGTGAAGCGCTTCATATGGGGGGGGACTACGAGCAGTACTTC
>.|TRBJ2-6|TRBV30|many
CARRATSGANVLTF
TGTGCCCGGCGGGCGACCTCTGGGGCCAACGTCCTGACTTTC
>TRBD2|TRBJ2-7|TRBV12-3/TRBV12-4|once
CASSLGPLVAGGDEQYF
TGTGCCAGCAGTTTAGGCCCTTTGGTAGCGGGGGGGGACGAGCAGTACTTC
>.|TRBJ1-5|TRBV12-3/TRBV12-4|.
CASSPDGQPQHF
TGTGCCAGCAGTCCGGACGGGCAGCCCCAGCATTTT
>.|TRBJ1-1|TRBV7-2|many
CASSSYYGNTEAFF
TGTGCCAGCAGCTCGTATTATGGGAACACTGAAGCTTTCTTT
>TRBD1|TRBJ1-2|TRBV28|.
CASSSTGQGGGYTF
TGTGCCAGCAGTTCTACGGGACAGGGCGGCGGCTACACCTTC